The 26 T cell receptor beta chains below come from one sample, sequenced in a study of OX40 agonist ivuxolimab in advanced cancers. Sequencing used immunoSEQ multiplex PCR; TCRdb keeps in-frame clones, though not all of them. The table includes around 60,000 clones, 79% detected once. This specimen was CD4+ or CD8+ T cells sorted from blood, taken in a trial of the OX40 agonist ivuxolimab. These TCRs come from an adult with an advanced solid tumor such as melanoma, head and neck, liver or kidney cancer.

The chain links TRBV9 to TRBJ2-2; 8 nucleotides line up with TRBD1. This CDR3 is built from 16 residues. Trimming at V came to 3 bases and at J to 1 base, leaving 5 bases not matched to a gene. Germline V lookup: CDR1 SGDLS, CDR2 YYNGEE. The chain's CDR3 is CASSASGTGNTGELFF. The CDR3 DNA sequence: TGTGCCAGCAGCGCATCCGGGACAGGGAACACCGGGGAGCTGTTTTTT.

The rearrangement uses TRBV7-9 and TRBJ1-3; 8 positions match TRBD1. CDR1 is SEHNR, CDR2 FQNEAQ, per germline (reference sequence). V shed 5 bases and J 7 bases; nucleotides not matched to a gene: 7. The CDR3 has 14 residues. The CDR3 region has the DNA TGTGCCAGCAGCGCCGACGACAGGGGCAACACCATATATTTT. Its protein is CASSADDRGNTIYF. The full variable domain, with the rest looked up from reference TRBV7-9 and TRBJ1-3, is DTGVSQNPRHKITKRGQNVTFRCDPISEHNRLYWYRQTLGQGPEFLTYFQNEAQLEKSRLLSDRFSAERPKGSFSTLEIQRTEQGDSAMYLCASSADDRGNTIYFGEGSWLTVV.

This clone was picked up a small number of times. The chain combines TRBV15 with TRBJ1-5, with 8 nucleotides matching TRBD1. The CDR3 length is 16 residues. Germline assignment: CDR1 LNHNV and CDR2 YYDKDF (reference sequence). J lost 9 bases, V lost 2 bases, and 12 bases had no gene match. The chain's CDR3 is CATSRFGQGGLLPQHF. The CDR3 DNA reads as TGTGCCACCAGCAGATTCGGACAGGGTGGCCTGTTGCCCCAGCATTTT.

This clone was seen a handful of times. V and J are TRBV15 and TRBJ1-5; D not resolved. There are 13 residues in the CDR3. The germline gives CDR1 LNHNV, CDR2 YYDKDF (reference sequence). Trimming left V 2 bases short and J 5 bases short, with 7 bases between. CDR3 sequence: CATSRMKDQPQHF. The CDR3 DNA follows: TGTGCCACCAGCAGAATGAAGGATCAGCCCCAGCATTTT.

The chain couples TRBV2 to TRBJ2-5; 11 bases line up with TRBD2. CDR1 and CDR2 (germline): SNHLY, FYNNEI. Trimming at V came to 5 bases and at J to 6 bases, leaving 5 bases not matched to a gene. The CDR3 covers 14 residues. Here the CDR3 reads CASSSASGRQTQYF. In nucleotides, the CDR3 is TGTGCCAGCAGTTCGGCTAGCGGGAGGCAGACCCAGTACTTC.

The DNA for the CDR3 is TGTGCCAGCAGACGACTAGCGGGCACCGGGGAGCTGTTTTTT. As protein: CASRRLAGTGELFF. V usage is TRBV5-6 and J usage is TRBJ2-2; 10 bases fit TRBD2. CDR1 is SGHDT and CDR2 is YYEEEE in the germline V gene. V was clipped by 5 bases and J by 4 bases; unmatched bases: 2. The CDR3 sequence is 14 residues long.

The chain uses TRBV19 and TRBJ1-6, with TRBD1 matching over 9 bases. This CDR3 contains 14 residues. V lost 6 bases to trimming and J lost 7 bases; unmatched junction nucleotides: 4. The germline V gene has CDR1 LNHDA and CDR2 SQIVND (reference sequence). CDR3 sequence: CASRTGQGNSPLHF. CDR3 nucleotide sequence: TGTGCCAGTAGGACGGGACAGGGAAATTCACCCCTCCACTTT.

The chain uses TRBV13 and TRBJ1-1; TRBD1 matches at 10 bases. The CDR3 is 12 amino acids. Germline V gene sequence: CDR1 PRHDT, CDR2 FYEKMQ (reference sequence). The ends lost 6 bases at V and 11 bases at J; junction bases unmatched: 6. CDR3 nucleotide sequence: TGTGCCAGCAGGAGGGACAGGGGTTATGCTTTCTTT. The encoded protein is CASRRDRGYAFF.

Notes on this clone: Possible read error: a much larger clone is one base away. At the DNA level, this CDR3 is encoded by other sequences in the same sample as well. This rearrangement joins TRBV6-6 to TRBJ1-5, with unresolved D. Trimming removed 10 bases at V and 5 bases at J, with 21 bases between. This CDR3 comprises 15 residues. The germline V gene encodes CDR1 MNHNY and CDR2 SVGAGI (reference sequence). The CDR3: CATEDSRGPYQPQHF. CDR3 in DNA: TGTGCCACAGAAGACTCCAGAGGGCCTTATCAGCCCCAGCATTTT.

The chain links TRBV5-1 to TRBJ1-2; TRBD1 aligns across 8 bases. J lost 5 bases, V lost 5 bases, and 8 bases had no gene match. Germline V gene data show CDR1 as SGHRS and CDR2 as YFSETQ. The CDR3 extends over 14 amino acids. Here the CDR3 DNA reads TGCGCCAGCAGTTTCTCCGGGACAGGTTATGGCTACACCTTC. As protein: CASSFSGTGYGYTF.

In this sample, this clone turned up a few times. The chain links TRBV28 to TRBJ2-7; 8 bases agree with TRBD1. Germline loops: CDR1 MDHEN, CDR2 SYDVKM. There are 15 residues in the CDR3. Trimming removed 8 bases from V and 3 bases from J; junction bases left unmatched: 12. CDR3 nucleotide sequence: TGTGCCAGCTATCCAGAGGGGACAGGCAGCTACGAGCAGTACTTC. Residues: CASYPEGTGSYEQYF. The entire variable domain, with the rest obtained from reference TRBV28 and TRBJ2-7, is as follows: DVKVTQSSRYLVKRTGEKVFLECVQDMDHENMFWYRQDPGLGLRLIYFSYDVKMKEKGDIPEGYSVSREKKERFSLILESASTNQTSMYLCASYPEGTGSYEQYFGPGTRLTVT.

J is TRBJ2-2 and V is TRBV5-1; tentatively, D is TRBD1 or TRBD2 (5 bases each). The CDR3 runs to 18 residues. V was shortened by 3 bases and J by 0 bases, with 18 bases between the two germline ends. In germline, CDR1 is SGHRS, CDR2 YFSETQ. The chain's CDR3 is CASSSTGTGRPNTGELFF. The CDR3 nucleotides are TGCGCCAGCAGCTCCACCGGGACGGGTCGGCCGAACACCGGGGAGCTGTTTTTT.

The rearrangement joins TRBV28 to TRBJ2-3; 9 bases fit TRBD2. The CDR3 totals 14 residues. Losses at the gene ends were 7 bases for V and 2 bases for J; bases not matched to a gene: 4. Per the germline V gene, CDR1 is MDHEN and CDR2 is SYDVKM. DNA of the CDR3: TGTGCCAGCACTAGACTAGCGGACACAGATACGCAGTATTTT. This translates into CASTRLADTDTQYF.

The chain is built from TRBV30 and TRBJ1-1; D gene uncertain. Trimming stripped 2 bases from V and 1 base from J, with 5 bases between. This CDR3 region has 12 residues. Germline V gene sequence: CDR1 GTSNPN, CDR2 SVGIG (reference sequence). The CDR3 region has the DNA TGTGCCTGGAGTTGGGGGAACACTGAAGCTTTCTTT. Amino acids: CAWSWGNTEAFF.

In its sample, this clone was seen a few times. The chain links TRBV19 to TRBJ1-2, with D unclear. Between the trimmed V and J ends, which lost 3 bases and 8 bases, there was a span of 19 bases. The germline gives CDR1 LNHDA, CDR2 SQIVND (reference sequence). The CDR3 loop spans 15 amino acids. The CDR3 reads CASSISGLSVGGYTF. CDR3 DNA sequence: TGTGCCAGTAGTATTTCGGGCCTGTCGGTCGGAGGCTACACCTTC.

V gene TRBV9 combines with J gene TRBJ1-3; D unclear. CDR1 and CDR2 from the germline V gene are SGDLS and YYNGEE. The CDR3 spans 15 residues. V was trimmed by 2 bases and J by 2 bases, leaving 11 bases between them. The CDR3 loop is CASSVAQYTGNTIYF. The CDR3 region has the DNA TGTGCCAGCAGCGTCGCCCAATATACTGGAAACACCATATATTTT.

The genes are TRBV6-1 and TRBJ1-4; D is uncertain. Germline CDR1 reads MNHNS; CDR2 reads SASEGT. Deletions cut 5 bases from V and 4 bases from J, with 11 bases between. This CDR3 spans 14 amino acids. The DNA of the CDR3 is TGTGCCAGCAGTACACAATTCCATAATGAAAAACTGTTTTTT. Its protein product is CASSTQFHNEKLFF.

CDR3 DNA: TGTGCCAGCAGTCCGGGACAGAAACCGTACACCTTC. Amino acids: CASSPGQKPYTF. The chain is built from TRBV28 and TRBJ1-2; 7 nucleotides agree with TRBD1. V gave up 5 bases and J gave up 11 bases; unmatched junction bases: 8. CDR1 and CDR2 (germline): MDHEN, SYDVKM. CDR3 length equals 12 residues.

The CDR3 region is CASSLSQDYGYTF. The CDR3 nucleotides read TGTGCCAGCAGCTTATCCCAGGACTATGGCTACACCTTC. The chain couples TRBV11-2 to TRBJ1-2; D call uncertain. Germline-derived CDR1 and CDR2 are SGHAT and FQNNGV. V was trimmed by 2 bases and J by 3 bases, leaving 7 bases between them. The CDR3 runs to 13 residues. Using reference TRBV11-2 and TRBJ1-2 for the parts outside the CDR3, the full variable domain is EAGVAQSPRYKIIEKRQSVAFWCNPISGHATLYWYQQILGQGPKLLIQFQNNGVVDDSQLPKDRFSAERLKGVDSTLKIQPAKLEDSAVYLCASSLSQDYGYTFGSGTRLTVV.

V is TRBV5-8 and J is TRBJ2-5; no reliable D call. Germline values: CDR1 SGHTS, CDR2 YDEGEE. CDR3 length equals 13 residues. V lost 0 bases, J lost 5 bases, and 8 bases lay in between. DNA for the CDR3: TGTGCCAGCAGCTTGGAACAGAGGGAGACCCAGTACTTC. It is translated as CASSLEQRETQYF.

V usage is TRBV6-1 and J usage is TRBJ1-5; 7 bases are shared with TRBD1. The CDR3 spans 16 residues. V gave up 2 bases and J gave up 4 bases; unmatched junction bases: 8. CDR1 and CDR2 from the germline V gene are MNHNS and SASEGT. The CDR3 nucleotides read TGTGCCAGCAGTGAAATGACAGGGTGGGAGAATCAGCCCCAGCATTTT. Protein: CASSEMTGWENQPQHF.

The chain couples TRBV19 to TRBJ1-2, with a tentative D call TRBD1 (5 bases). Germline V lookup: CDR1 LNHDA, CDR2 SQIVND (reference sequence). V was shortened by 5 bases and J by 13 bases, with 20 bases between the two germline ends. This CDR3 is built from 13 residues. CDR3 DNA sequence: TGTGCCAGTAGTTCCCAATTCCGGGACCGCGCCACCTTC. Its protein is CASSSQFRDRATF.

The chain couples TRBV4-1 to TRBJ2-5; no definite D call. CDR3 length: 14 amino acids. Trimming took off 1 base at V and 2 bases at J, with 8 bases between the two ends. In germline, CDR1 is MGHRA, CDR2 YSYEKL. CDR3 DNA: TGCGCCAGCAGCCAAGTCGATAAACAAGAGACCCAGTACTTC. Its translation: CASSQVDKQETQYF.

This clone was counted once. The genes are TRBV5-1 and TRBJ2-1; 8 bases align to TRBD1. V lost 0 bases and J lost 3; bases outside the gene matches: 2. In germline, CDR1 is SGHRS, CDR2 YFSETQ. The length of the CDR3 is 15 residues. In DNA form, the CDR3 reads TGCGCCAGCAGCTTGGACAGGGGGGTCTACAATGAGCAGTTCTTC. Its protein is CASSLDRGVYNEQFF.

The V and J genes are TRBV7-2 and TRBJ2-5, with TRBD2 identical over 7 bases. This CDR3 spans 13 amino acids. Germline V gene data show CDR1 as SGHTA and CDR2 as FQGNSA. V gave up 8 bases and J gave up 5 bases; unmatched junction bases: 8. The CDR3, as DNA: TGTGCCAGCGCGCGGGGGAGTGGGGAGACCCAGTACTTC. Protein: CASARGSGETQYF.

The chain has TRBV10-1 and TRBJ2-6; D may be TRBD2 (6 bases). Germline V CDR1 and CDR2: WNHNN, SYGVQD (reference sequence). The V gene lost 3 bases and the J gene lost 0 bases, with 15 bases spanning the gap. CDR3 length: 18 amino acids. CDR3 coding DNA: TGCGCCAGCAGTGAACCTGGGACCGGGAGCTCTGGGGCCAACGTCCTGACTTTC. This codes for CASSEPGTGSSGANVLTF.